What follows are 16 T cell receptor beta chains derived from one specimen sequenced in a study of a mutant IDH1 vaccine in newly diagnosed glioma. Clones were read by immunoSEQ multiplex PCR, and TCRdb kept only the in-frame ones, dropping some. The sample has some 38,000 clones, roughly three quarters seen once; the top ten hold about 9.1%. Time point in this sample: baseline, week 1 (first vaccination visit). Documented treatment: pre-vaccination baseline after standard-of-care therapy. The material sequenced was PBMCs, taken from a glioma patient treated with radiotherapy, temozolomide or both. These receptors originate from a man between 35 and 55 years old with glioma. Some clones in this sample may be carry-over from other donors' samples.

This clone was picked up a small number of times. As DNA, the CDR3 is TGTGCCAGCAGCTTAAGCAGTTACGAGCAGTACTTC. Residues: CASSLSSYEQYF. The chain employs TRBV7-2 and TRBJ2-7; D is unclear. The CDR3 spans 12 residues. CDR1 SGHTA and CDR2 FQGNSA come from the germline V gene. V was shortened by 2 bases and J by 4 bases, with 6 bases between the two germline ends.

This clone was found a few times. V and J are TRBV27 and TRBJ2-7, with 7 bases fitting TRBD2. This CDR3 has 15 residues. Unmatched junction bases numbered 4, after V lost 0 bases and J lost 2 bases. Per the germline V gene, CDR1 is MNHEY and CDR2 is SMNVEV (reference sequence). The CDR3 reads CASSLSRGDTYEQYF. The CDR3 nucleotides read TGTGCCAGCAGTTTATCACGGGGGGATACCTACGAGCAGTACTTC.

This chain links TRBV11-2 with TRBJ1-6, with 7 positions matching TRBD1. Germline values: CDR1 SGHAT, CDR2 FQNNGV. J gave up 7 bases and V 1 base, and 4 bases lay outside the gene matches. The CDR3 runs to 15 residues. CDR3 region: CASSLAGTDNSPLHF. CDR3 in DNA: TGTGCCAGCAGCTTAGCCGGGACAGACAATTCACCCCTCCACTTT.

The chain's CDR3 is CASSASGTVYEQYF. Written as DNA, the CDR3 is TGTGCCAGCAGTGCATCCGGGACAGTCTACGAGCAGTACTTC. The chain couples TRBV2 to TRBJ2-5; 7 positions match TRBD1. The J call may be faulty, since TRBJ2-7 better matches the DNA end. Germline V lookup: CDR1 SNHLY, CDR2 FYNNEI. The CDR3 spans 14 residues.

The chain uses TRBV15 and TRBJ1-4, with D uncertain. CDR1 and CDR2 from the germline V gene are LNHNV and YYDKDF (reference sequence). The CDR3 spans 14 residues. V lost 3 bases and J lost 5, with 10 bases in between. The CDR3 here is CATSRTRLNEKLFF. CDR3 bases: TGTGCCACCAGCAGGACTAGGCTAAATGAAAAACTGTTTTTT.

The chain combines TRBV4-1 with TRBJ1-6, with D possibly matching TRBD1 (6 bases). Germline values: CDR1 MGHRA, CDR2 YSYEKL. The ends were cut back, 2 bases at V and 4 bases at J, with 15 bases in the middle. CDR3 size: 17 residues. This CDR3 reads CASSQPPGGQYNSPLHF. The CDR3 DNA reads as TGCGCCAGCAGCCAACCCCCCGGGGGGCAGTATAATTCACCCCTCCACTTT.

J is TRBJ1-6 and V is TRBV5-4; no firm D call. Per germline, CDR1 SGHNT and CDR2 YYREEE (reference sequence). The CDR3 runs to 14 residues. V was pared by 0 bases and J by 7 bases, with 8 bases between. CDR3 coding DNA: TGTGCCAGCAGCTTGGACAGACTAAATTCACCCCTCCACTTT. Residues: CASSLDRLNSPLHF.

DNA for the CDR3: TGTGCCAGCAGCCTAAGCGGCAATAGCAATCAGCCCCAGCATTTT. Residues: CASSLSGNSNQPQHF. The V call is TRBV7-9, the J call TRBJ1-5; unclear D gene. In germline, CDR1 is SEHNR, CDR2 FQNEAQ (reference sequence). Trimming cost V 5 bases and J 0 bases, with 11 bases left between them. The CDR3 sequence is 15 residues long.

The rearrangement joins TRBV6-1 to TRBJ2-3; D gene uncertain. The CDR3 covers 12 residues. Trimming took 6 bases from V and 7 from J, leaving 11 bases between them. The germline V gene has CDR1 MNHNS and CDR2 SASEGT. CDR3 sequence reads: CASRSAPYTQYF. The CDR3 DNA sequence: TGTGCCAGCAGATCCGCCCCTTATACGCAGTATTTT.

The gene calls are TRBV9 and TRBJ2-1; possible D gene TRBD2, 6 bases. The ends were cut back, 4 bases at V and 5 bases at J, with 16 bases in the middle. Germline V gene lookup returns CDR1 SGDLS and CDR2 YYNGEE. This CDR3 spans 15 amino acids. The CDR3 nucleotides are TGTGCCAGCAGCCAATTCGGAGGGGCTCACAATGAGCAGTTCTTC. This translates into CASSQFGGAHNEQFF.

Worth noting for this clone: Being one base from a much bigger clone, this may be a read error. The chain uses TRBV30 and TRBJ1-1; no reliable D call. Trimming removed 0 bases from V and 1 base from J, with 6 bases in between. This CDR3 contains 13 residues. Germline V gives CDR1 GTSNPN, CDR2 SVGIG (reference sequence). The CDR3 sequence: CAWSVLENTEAFF. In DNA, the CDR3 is TGTGCCTGGAGTGTACTGGAGAACACTGAAGCTTTCTTT.

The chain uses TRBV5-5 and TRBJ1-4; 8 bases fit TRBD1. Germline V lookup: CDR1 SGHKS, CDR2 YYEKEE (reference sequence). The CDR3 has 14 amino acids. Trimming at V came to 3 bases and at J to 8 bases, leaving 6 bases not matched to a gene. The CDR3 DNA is TGTGCCAGCAGCTGGACAGGGCCCGACGAAAAACTGTTTTTT. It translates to CASSWTGPDEKLFF.

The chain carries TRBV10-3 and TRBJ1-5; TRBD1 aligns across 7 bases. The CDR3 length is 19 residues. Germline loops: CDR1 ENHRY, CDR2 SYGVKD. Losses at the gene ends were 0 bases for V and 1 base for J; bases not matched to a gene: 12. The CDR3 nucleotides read TGTGCCATCAGTGAGTCTGTCTCAGGGGGACCCCCAAGCAATCAGCCCCAGCATTTT. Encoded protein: CAISESVSGGPPSNQPQHF.

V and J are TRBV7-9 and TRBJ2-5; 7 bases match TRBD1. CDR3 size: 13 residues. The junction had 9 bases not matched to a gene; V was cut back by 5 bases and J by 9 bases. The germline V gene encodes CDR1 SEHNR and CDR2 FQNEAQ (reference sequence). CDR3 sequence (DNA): TGTGCCAGCAGCGTGTCAGAGCAGGGGGCCCAGTACTTC. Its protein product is CASSVSEQGAQYF.

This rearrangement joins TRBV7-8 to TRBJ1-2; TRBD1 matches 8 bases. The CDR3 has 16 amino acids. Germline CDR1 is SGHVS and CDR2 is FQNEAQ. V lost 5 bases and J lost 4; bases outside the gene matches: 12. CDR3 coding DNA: TGTGCCAGCAGCCCATTGGACAGGGCGAATCCCTATGGCTACACCTTC. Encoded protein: CASSPLDRANPYGYTF.

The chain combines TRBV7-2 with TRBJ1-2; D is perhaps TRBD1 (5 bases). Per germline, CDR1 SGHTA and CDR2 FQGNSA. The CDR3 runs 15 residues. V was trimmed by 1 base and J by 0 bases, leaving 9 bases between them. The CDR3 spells CASSLGGDANYGYTF. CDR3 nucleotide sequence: TGTGCCAGCAGCTTAGGGGGCGACGCTAACTATGGCTACACCTTC.